In this sample, the clone carrying this T cell receptor (beta chain) turned up once. Its target is unknown. One base away lies a much larger clone, so this may be a sequencing read error. This record belongs to a study of molecular identifiers for immune sequencing clone quantification. With 10%, 30% or 50% of RNA, about 19,000 to 1,000,000 naive CD8 T cells were sequenced. Study outcomes and limitations: Clones that exceeded 20 RNA copies held over 99% of effector molecules, yet under 1% in naive cells.

This CDR3 is built from 14 residues. Germline values: CDR1 SNHLY, CDR2 FYNNEI. In TCRdb, the PCR reads were re-called with MiXCR into one record per CDR3 protein. The sample records 45,000 to 55,000 distinct CDR3 sequences, roughly 38% being singletons. This receptor was identified in a human donor in good health. Some libraries in this study had Jurkat cell RNA spiked in. The chain links TRBV2 to TRBJ2-1; either TRBD1 or TRBD2 may fit D (5 bases each). The sequenced material came from naive CD8+ T cells from blood, with Jurkat cell RNA spiked in. Subset reported: FACS-sorted CD8+CD4-CCR7+CD45RA+ naive T cells. The CDR3 reads CASGDASSYNEQIF. For the CDR3, the DNA is TGTGCCAGCGGGGACGCGAGCTCCTACAATGAGCAGATCTTC.